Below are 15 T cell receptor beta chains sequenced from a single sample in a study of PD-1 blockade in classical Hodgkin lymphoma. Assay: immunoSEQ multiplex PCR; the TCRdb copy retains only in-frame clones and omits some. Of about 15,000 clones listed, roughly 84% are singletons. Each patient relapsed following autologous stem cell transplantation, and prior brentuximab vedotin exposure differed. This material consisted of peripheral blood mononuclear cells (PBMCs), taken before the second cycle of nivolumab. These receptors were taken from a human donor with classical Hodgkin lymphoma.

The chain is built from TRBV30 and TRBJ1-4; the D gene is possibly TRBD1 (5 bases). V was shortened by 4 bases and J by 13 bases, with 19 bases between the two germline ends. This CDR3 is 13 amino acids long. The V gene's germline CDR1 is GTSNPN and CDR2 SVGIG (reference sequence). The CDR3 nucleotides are TGTGCCTGGACGGGGCAGACGGTTGGTAGACTGTTTTTT. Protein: CAWTGQTVGRLFF.

CDR3 in amino acids: CASSGGTTNEKLFF. The CDR3 DNA reads TGTGCCAGCAGCGGCGGGACAACTAATGAAAAACTGTTTTTT. J is TRBJ1-4 and V is TRBV9, with no clear D. The CDR3 loop spans 14 amino acids. V was clipped by 3 bases and J by 0 bases, with 6 bases between them. Germline V lookup: CDR1 SGDLS, CDR2 YYNGEE. The full variable domain, completed using reference TRBV9 and TRBJ1-4, is DSGVTQTPKHLITATGQRVTLRCSPRSGDLSVYWYQQSLDQGLQFLIQYYNGEERAKGNILERFSAQQFPDLHSELNLSSLELGDSALYFCASSGGTTNEKLFFGSGTQLSVL.

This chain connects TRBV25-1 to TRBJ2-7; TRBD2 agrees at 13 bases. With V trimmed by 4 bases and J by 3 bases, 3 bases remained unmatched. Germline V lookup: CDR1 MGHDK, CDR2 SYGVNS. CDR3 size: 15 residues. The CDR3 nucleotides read TGTGCCAGCAGTGGACTAGCGGGAGGCCGCTACGAGCAGTACTTC. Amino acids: CASSGLAGGRYEQYF.

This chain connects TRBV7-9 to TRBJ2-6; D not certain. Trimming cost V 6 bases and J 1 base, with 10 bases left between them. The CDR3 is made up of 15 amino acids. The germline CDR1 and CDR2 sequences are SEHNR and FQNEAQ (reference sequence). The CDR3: CASRTATSGANVLTF. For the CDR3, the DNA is TGTGCCAGCAGAACAGCCACGTCTGGGGCCAACGTCCTGACTTTC.

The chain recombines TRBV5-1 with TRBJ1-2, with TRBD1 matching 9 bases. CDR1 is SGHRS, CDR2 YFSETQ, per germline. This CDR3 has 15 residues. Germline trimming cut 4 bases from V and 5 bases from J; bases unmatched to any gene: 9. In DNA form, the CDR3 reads TGCGCCAGCAGCCCCCGGGACAGGGTGGGTTATGGCTACACCTTC. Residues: CASSPRDRVGYGYTF.

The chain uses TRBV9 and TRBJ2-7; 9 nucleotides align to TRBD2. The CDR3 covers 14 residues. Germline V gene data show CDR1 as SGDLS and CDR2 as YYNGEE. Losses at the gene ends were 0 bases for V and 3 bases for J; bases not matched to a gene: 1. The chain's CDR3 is CASSVGLADYEQYF. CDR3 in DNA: TGTGCCAGCAGCGTAGGACTAGCGGACTACGAGCAGTACTTC.

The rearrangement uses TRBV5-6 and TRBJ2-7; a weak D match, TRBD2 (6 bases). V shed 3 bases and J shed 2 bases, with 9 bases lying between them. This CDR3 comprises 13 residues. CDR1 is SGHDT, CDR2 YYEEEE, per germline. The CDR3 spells CASSSGLPYEQYF. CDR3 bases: TGTGCCAGCAGCTCGGGACTCCCCTACGAGCAGTACTTC. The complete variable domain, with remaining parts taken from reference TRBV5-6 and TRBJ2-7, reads DAGVTQSPTHLIKTRGQQVTLRCSPKSGHDTVSWYQQALGQGPQFIFQYYEEEERQRGNFPDRFSGHQFPNYSSELNVNALLLGDSALYLCASSSGLPYEQYFGPGTRLTVT.

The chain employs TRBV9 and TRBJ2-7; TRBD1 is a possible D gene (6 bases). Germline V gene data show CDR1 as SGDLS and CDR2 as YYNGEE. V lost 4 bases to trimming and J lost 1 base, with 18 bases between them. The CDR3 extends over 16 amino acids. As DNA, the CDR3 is TGTGCCAGCAGCCCTCGTAGGGGGTATCATTCCTACGAGCAGTACTTC. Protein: CASSPRRGYHSYEQYF.

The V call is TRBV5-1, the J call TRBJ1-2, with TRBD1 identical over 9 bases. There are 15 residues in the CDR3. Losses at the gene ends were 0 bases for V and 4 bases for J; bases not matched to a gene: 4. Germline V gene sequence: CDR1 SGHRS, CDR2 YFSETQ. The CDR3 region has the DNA TGCGCCAGCAGCTTGGGGACAGGGGCCCTCTATGGCTACACCTTC. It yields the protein CASSLGTGALYGYTF.

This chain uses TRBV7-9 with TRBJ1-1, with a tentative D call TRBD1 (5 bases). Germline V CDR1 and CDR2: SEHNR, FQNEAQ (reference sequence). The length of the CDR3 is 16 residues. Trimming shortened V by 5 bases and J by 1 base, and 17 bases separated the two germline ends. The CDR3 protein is CASSPPRGTGNTEAFF. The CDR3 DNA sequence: TGTGCCAGCAGCCCACCTCGGGGAACAGGGAACACTGAAGCTTTCTTT.

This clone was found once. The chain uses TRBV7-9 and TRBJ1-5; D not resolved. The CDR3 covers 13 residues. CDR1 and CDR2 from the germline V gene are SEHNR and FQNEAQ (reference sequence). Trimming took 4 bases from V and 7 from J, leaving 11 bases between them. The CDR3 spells CASSSREGQPQHF. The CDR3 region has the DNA TGTGCCAGCAGCTCCCGAGAAGGACAGCCCCAGCATTTT.

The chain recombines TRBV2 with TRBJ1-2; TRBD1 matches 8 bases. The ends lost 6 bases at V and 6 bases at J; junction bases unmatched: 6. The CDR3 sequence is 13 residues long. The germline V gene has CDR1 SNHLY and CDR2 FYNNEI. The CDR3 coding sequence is TGTGCCAGCAGCGGACAGGGAATAGATGGCTACACCTTC. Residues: CASSGQGIDGYTF.

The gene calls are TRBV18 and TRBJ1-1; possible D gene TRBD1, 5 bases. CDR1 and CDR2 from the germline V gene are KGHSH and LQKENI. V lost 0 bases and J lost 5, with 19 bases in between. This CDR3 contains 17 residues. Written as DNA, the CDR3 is TGTGCCAGCTCACCACCGGGCGGGCTGTCGGGGCGGACTGAAGCTTTCTTT. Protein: CASSPPGGLSGRTEAFF.

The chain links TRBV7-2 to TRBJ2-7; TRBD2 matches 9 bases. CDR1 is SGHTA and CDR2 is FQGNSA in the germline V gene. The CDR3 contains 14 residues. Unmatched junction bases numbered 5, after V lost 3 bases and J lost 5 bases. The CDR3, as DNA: TGTGCCAGCAGCTTTACTAGCGGGTACGACGAGCAGTACTTC. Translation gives CASSFTSGYDEQYF.

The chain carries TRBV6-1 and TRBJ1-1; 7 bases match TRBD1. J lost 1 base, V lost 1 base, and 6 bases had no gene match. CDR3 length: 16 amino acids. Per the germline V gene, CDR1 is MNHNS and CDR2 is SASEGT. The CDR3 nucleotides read TGTGCCAGCAGTGAAGAAGGGGGCAGTGGGAACACTGAAGCTTTCTTT. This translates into CASSEEGGSGNTEAFF.